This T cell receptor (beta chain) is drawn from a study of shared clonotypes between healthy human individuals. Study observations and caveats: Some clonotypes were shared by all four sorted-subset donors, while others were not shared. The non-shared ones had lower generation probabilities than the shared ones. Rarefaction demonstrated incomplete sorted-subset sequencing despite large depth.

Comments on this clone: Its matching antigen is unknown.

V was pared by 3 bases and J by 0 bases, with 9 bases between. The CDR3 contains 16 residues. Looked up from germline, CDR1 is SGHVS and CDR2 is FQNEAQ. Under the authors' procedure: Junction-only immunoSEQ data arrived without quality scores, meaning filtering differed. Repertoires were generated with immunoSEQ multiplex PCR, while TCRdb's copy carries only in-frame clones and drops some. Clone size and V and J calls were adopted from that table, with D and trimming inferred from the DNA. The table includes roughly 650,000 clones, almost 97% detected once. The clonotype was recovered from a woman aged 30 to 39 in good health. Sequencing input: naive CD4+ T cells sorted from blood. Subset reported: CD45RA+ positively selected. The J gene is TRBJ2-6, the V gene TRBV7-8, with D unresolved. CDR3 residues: CASSFRRFSGANVLTF. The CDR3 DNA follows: TGTGCCAGCAGCTTCCGACGGTTCTCTGGGGCCAACGTCCTGACTTTC.